Each of the 3 T cell receptor beta chains below was sequenced from the same sample in a study of T cells in tuberculosis. Sequenced by immunoSEQ multiplex PCR; TCRdb stores in-frame clones only, minus some. This sample carries 44,000 or so clones, more than 90% of them seen once, and the ten largest clones take less than 8.5%. The sequenced sample was PBMCs. Source of these receptors: a donor between 10 and 35 years old with latent tuberculosis or without tuberculosis infection.

J is TRBJ2-4 and V is TRBV5-6; 7 nucleotides agree with TRBD1. This CDR3 is 14 amino acids long. V lost 4 bases and J lost 6; bases outside the gene matches: 7. Germline V gives CDR1 SGHDT, CDR2 YYEEEE. In DNA form, the CDR3 reads TGTGCCAGCAGCCTGCAGACAGGGCCAAACATTCAGTACTTC. Translated: CASSLQTGPNIQYF. The full variable domain, rest sourced from reference TRBV5-6 and TRBJ2-4, is DAGVTQSPTHLIKTRGQQVTLRCSPKSGHDTVSWYQQALGQGPQFIFQYYEEEERQRGNFPDRFSGHQFPNYSSELNVNALLLGDSALYLCASSLQTGPNIQYFGAGTRLSVL.

CDR3 DNA sequence: TGTGCCAGCAGTTACGGGAGTTTCGGAAATGAGCAGTTCTTC. Its translation is CASSYGSFGNEQFF. This chain uses TRBV6-5 with TRBJ2-1; D possibly corresponds to TRBD2 (5 bases). This CDR3 contains 14 residues. The germline V gene encodes CDR1 MNHEY and CDR2 SVGAGI. The V end lost 2 bases, the J end lost 7 bases, and 12 bases lay between the germline ends.

The J gene is TRBJ2-3, the V gene TRBV5-6, with 7 bases fitting TRBD2. V dropped 0 bases and J dropped 3; count of bases not matched to a gene: 1. The germline V gene has CDR1 SGHDT and CDR2 YYEEEE. The length of the CDR3 is 14 residues. The CDR3 nucleotides are TGTGCCAGCAGCTTGGGCGGGAGAACAGATACGCAGTATTTT. Amino acids: CASSLGGRTDTQYF.